The source of this TCR beta chain is a study of cytomegalovirus exposure and HLA in healthy donors. Points from the study as a whole: Rarity held for most TCR sequences, but there were some public TCRs that occurred in many donors. Donors were assumed by presence/absence analyses to have roughly uniform sequencing depth.

Regarding this clone: Its antigen is undetermined.

CDR3 size: 13 residues. The V gene's germline CDR1 is LNHDA and CDR2 SQIVND (reference sequence). Trimming took off 1 base at V and 6 bases at J, with 10 bases between the two ends. The PCR ran on 60 Vbeta and 13 Jbeta primers. Some clones are missing from TCRdb's copy, which holds only in-frame ones; the method was immunoSEQ multiplex PCR. The data show about 150,000 clones, around 80% seen once. The chain recombines TRBV19 with TRBJ2-7, with D hard to call. Sequenced input: PBMCs. This clonotype was sampled from a woman in her forties in good health and CMV-seropositive. The CDR3 loop is CASSIVLSPEQYF. In DNA form, the CDR3 reads TGTGCCAGTAGTATAGTTTTGAGCCCCGAGCAGTACTTC.